These 3 T cell receptor beta chains were sequenced from one sample in a study of a mutant IDH1 vaccine in newly diagnosed glioma. The time point is: week 23, last vaccination. Every vaccine dose comprised 300 ug of mutant IDH1 20-mer peptide plus topical imiquimod. TCRdb keeps only in-frame clones here, not all; method: immunoSEQ multiplex PCR. The sample contains some 80,000 clones, approximately 85% of which appear only once. Antigens for these TCRs are unknown. Sequencing was performed on PBMCs, taken from a glioma patient whose treatment included an IDH1 peptide vaccine. These receptors originate from a woman aged 50 to 60 with glioma.

The chain combines TRBV5-4 with TRBJ2-7; 9 bases line up with TRBD1. Trimming at V came to 3 bases and at J to 3 bases, leaving 4 bases not matched to a gene. Germline CDR1 SGHNT, CDR2 YYREEE (reference sequence). The CDR3 is made up of 14 amino acids. CDR3: CASSWGDRDYEQYF. The CDR3 DNA reads as TGTGCCAGCAGCTGGGGGGACAGGGACTACGAGCAGTACTTC.

The chain combines TRBV23-1 with TRBJ2-7; possibly TRBD1 for D (5 bases). Being an ORF, TRBV23-1 has a function that is uncertain. The CDR3 has 11 amino acids. With 9 bases removed from V and 6 bases from J, the gap between germline ends came to 12 bases. The CDR3: CASFQGSEQYF. CDR3 sequence (DNA): TGCGCCAGTTTTCAGGGATCCGAGCAGTACTTC.

The chain couples TRBV6-1 to TRBJ2-3; no definite D call. The V end lost 6 bases, the J end lost 10 bases, and 11 bases lay between the germline ends. CDR3 length equals 11 residues. The germline CDR1 and CDR2 sequences are MNHNS and SASEGT. CDR3 coding DNA: TGTGCCAGCAGAACCCGAAATGCGCAGTATTTT. Translation gives CASRTRNAQYF.